These T cell receptor beta chains were read from a single sample in a study of cytomegalovirus exposure and HLA in healthy donors. Sequencing used immunoSEQ multiplex PCR; TCRdb keeps in-frame clones, though not all of them. The table records about 89,000 clones, about 74% of them present only once. What was sequenced was PBMCs. These receptors originate from a male donor in good health and CMV-seronegative. CDR3s include the opening cysteine and the closing phenylalanine or tryptophan. A D gene is named only where the DNA matches it firmly. Size tells how often a clone was seen (once, few, many) or the class of an expanded clone, and some rows leave it out.

>few|TRBJ2-1|TRBV29-1|TRBD1
TGCAGCGTTGGGACAGGGACCCATGAGCAGTTCTTC
CSVGTGTHEQFF
>NA|TRBJ1-1|TRBV7-7|NA
TGTGCCAGCAGCTTAGACAGGAACACTGAAGCTTTCTTT
CASSLDRNTEAFF
>NA|TRBJ2-6|TRBV5-4|NA
TGTGCCACCTCCCCGGACTTTACTCGCTCTGGGGCCAACGTCCTGACTTTC
CATSPDFTRSGANVLTF
>NA|TRBJ2-7|TRBV18|NA
TGTGCCAGCTCACCAGGGCAGGGAGGTATCTACGAGCAGTACTTC
CASSPGQGGIYEQYF
>NA|TRBJ2-7|TRBV5-1|TRBD1
TGCGCCAGCAGCTTTCGGGGACAGGGTGGAGTTAACGAGCAGTACTTC
CASSFRGQGGVNEQYF
>NA|TRBJ2-7|TRBV27|TRBD2
TGTGCCAGCAGTTTATGGGGCGGGAGGGCCTACGAGCAGTACTTC
CASSLWGGRAYEQYF
>NA|TRBJ2-3|TRBV15|NA
TGTGCCACCAGCAGGGCAACAGGGGGGGTCACAGATACGCAGTATTTT
CATSRATGGVTDTQYF
>NA|TRBJ2-2|TRBV6-5|NA
TGTGCCAGCAGTACCGGGGTTGACACCGGGGAGCTGTTTTTT
CASSTGVDTGELFF
>NA|TRBJ2-7|TRBV5-6|NA
TGTGCCAGCAGCTTGGGAAACAGCCTCTACGAGCAGTACTTC
CASSLGNSLYEQYF
>NA|TRBJ1-3|TRBV6-5|NA
TGTGCCAGCAGTCCGACGGGGGGCTTGGGAAACACCATATATTTT
CASSPTGGLGNTIYF
>NA|TRBJ2-2|TRBV11-3|NA
TGTGCCAGCAGCTTAGAGGGCCCCGGGGAGCTGTTTTTT
CASSLEGPGELFF
>NA|TRBJ2-3|TRBV6-5|TRBD2
TGTGCCAGCAGTTACGTACTAGCGGGGCGCACAGATACGCAGTATTTT
CASSYVLAGRTDTQYF
>once|TRBJ1-4|TRBV28|TRBD1
TGTGCCAGCAGTTCACAGGGGAATAATGAAAAACTGTTTTTT
CASSSQGNNEKLFF
>NA|TRBJ2-7|TRBV28|TRBD1
TGTGCCAGCAGGCCGGACAGGGGGAACTACGAGCAGTACTTC
CASRPDRGNYEQYF
>NA|TRBJ1-5|TRBV28|NA
TGTGCCAGCAGTCCCCATGTACAGGGCCCACTCAATCAGCCCCAGCATTTT
CASSPHVQGPLNQPQHF
>NA|TRBJ2-1|TRBV9|TRBD1
TGTGCCAGCAGCACCCGACAGGGGTCAGATAATGAGCAGTTCTTC
CASSTRQGSDNEQFF
>NA|TRBJ2-5|TRBV7-9|TRBD1
TGTGCCAGCAGCTTCTCGACAGGGCCGGAGACCCAGTACTTC
CASSFSTGPETQYF
>few|TRBJ2-2|TRBV28|NA
TGTGCCAGCAGTTCCCCCAGGCTAGCAGTTGCGAACACCGGGGAGCTGTTTTTT
CASSSPRLAVANTGELFF
>NA|TRBJ2-7|TRBV29-1|TRBD2
TGCAGCGTTGCTCAGGGAGGGCCCTACGAGCAGTACTTC
CSVAQGGPYEQYF
>NA|TRBJ2-1|TRBV5-4|TRBD2
TGTGCCAGCAACCCCGGGACTAGCGGGAGCGGTTCCTACAATGAGCAGTTCTTC
CASNPGTSGSGSYNEQFF
>NA|TRBJ1-1|TRBV6-6|NA
TGTGCCAGCAGTTACGGAAGCGGCACTGAAGCTTTCTTT
CASSYGSGTEAFF
>NA|TRBJ1-5|TRBV6-5|TRBD1
TGTGCCAGCAGTTACTCCCAGGGGGCCGAGCAGCCCCAGCATTTT
CASSYSQGAEQPQHF
>few|TRBJ2-3|TRBV25-1|NA
TGTGCCAGCAGTGAATCCTCGTTTGTTGATACGCAGTATTTT
CASSESSFVDTQYF
>once|TRBJ2-7|TRBV4-1|NA
TGCGCCAGCAGTCAGGGGCCCTCCGAGCAGTACTTC
CASSQGPSEQYF
>NA|TRBJ2-7|TRBV19|TRBD2
TGTGCCAGTACCCAGCGGCTAGCGGGCCCCGAGCAGTACTTC
CASTQRLAGPEQYF
>NA|TRBJ2-3|TRBV11-2|TRBD2
TGTGCCAGCAGTCCACTAGCGGGAACATCCTTTAGCACAGATACGCAGTATTTT
CASSPLAGTSFSTDTQYF
>NA|TRBJ2-1|TRBV5-1|NA
TGCGCCAGCGACCCGGGACATAACTCCTACAATGAGCAGTTCTTC
CASDPGHNSYNEQFF
>NA|TRBJ2-1|TRBV9|NA
TGTGCCAGCAGCGTATGGCCCCACCAAATTGAGCAGTTCTTC
CASSVWPHQIEQFF
>NA|TRBJ1-1|TRBV5-5|NA
TGTGCCAGCACCTGGGGGGGGGCACTAGGGAACACTGAAGCTTTCTTT
CASTWGGALGNTEAFF
>NA|TRBJ2-1|TRBV5-5|TRBD1
TGTGCCAGCAGCTTGACAGGGGGGTACAATGAGCAGTTCTTC
CASSLTGGYNEQFF
>NA|TRBJ1-5|TRBV15|TRBD1
TGTGCCACCAGCAGAGCATATCACAGGGGCCGTCAGCCCCAGCATTTT
CATSRAYHRGRQPQHF
>NA|TRBJ1-1|TRBV19|NA
TGTGCCAGTAGTATTGAGAGGGATGAAGCTTTCTTT
CASSIERDEAFF
>NA|TRBJ2-2|TRBV7-2|NA
TGTGCCAGCAGCTTCCCCGCGACTAGAAACACCGGGGAGCTGTTTTTT
CASSFPATRNTGELFF
>NA|TRBJ2-7|TRBV7-3|TRBD2
TGTGCCAGCAGCTTAGGCGGGGGCTCCTACGAGCAGTACTTC
CASSLGGGSYEQYF
>NA|TRBJ2-7|TRBV15|TRBD2
TGTGCCACCAGCGCGGGGGGCCAATCCTACGAGCAGTACTTC
CATSAGGQSYEQYF
>once|TRBJ2-5|TRBV2|TRBD2
TGTGCCAGCAGGGCATCTAGCGGTCCCCAGGGAGAGACCCAGTACTTC
CASRASSGPQGETQYF
>NA|TRBJ2-7|TRBV27|TRBD2
TGTGCCAGCAGTTTATCGAGACTAGCGGGATCACTTGCGGGGGAGCAGTACTTC
CASSLSRLAGSLAGEQYF
>NA|TRBJ2-7|TRBV5-6|NA
TGTGCCAGCAGCTTGGAATTCAGGGAAGGGCCGGAGCAGTACTTC
CASSLEFREGPEQYF
>NA|TRBJ2-7|TRBV27|NA
TGTGCCAGCAGTTTCCAAGAACCAGGGGTTGGGGAGCAGTACTTC
CASSFQEPGVGEQYF
>NA|TRBJ1-2|TRBV2|NA
TGTGCCAGCAAGCCGGGATCTCAATCGGGCTACACCTTC
CASKPGSQSGYTF
>NA|TRBJ2-2|TRBV2|NA
TGTGCCAGCAGTGAATTAGCAGGGGAGCCCGGGGAGCTGTTTTTT
CASSELAGEPGELFF
>NA|TRBJ2-7|TRBV28|NA
TGTGCCAGCAGTTTATATCCTAGCGACGCCTCCTACGAGCAGTACTTC
CASSLYPSDASYEQYF
>NA|TRBJ2-5|TRBV5-1|TRBD2
TGCGCCAGCAGCTTGGCCCCAGCGGGAGTGGAAGAGACCCAGTACTTC
CASSLAPAGVEETQYF
>NA|TRBJ2-3|TRBV19|TRBD1
TGTGCCAGTAGCGCCAGGTGGGGGACAGGGAACACAGATACGCAGTATTTT
CASSARWGTGNTDTQYF
>NA|TRBJ1-5|TRBV28|NA
TGTGCCAGCAGCAAAGGGCGCGGGGATCAGCCCCAGCATTTT
CASSKGRGDQPQHF
>NA|TRBJ2-7|TRBV9|TRBD2
TGTGCCAGCAGCGCGGGACTAGCCCCGAACGCGTTAATGGAGCAGTACTTC
CASSAGLAPNALMEQYF
>NA|TRBJ1-1|TRBV6-5|TRBD1
TGTGCCAGCAGTTACGGACAGGGTCTAGAAGCTTTCTTT
CASSYGQGLEAFF
>once|TRBJ2-2|TRBV9|NA
TGTGCCAGCAGCGTTCGTATCGGGGAGCTGTTTTTT
CASSVRIGELFF
>NA|TRBJ2-2|TRBV28|TRBD2
TGTGCCGGGGGGCTTTGGACTAGCGGGAACACCGGGGAGCTGTTTTTT
CAGGLWTSGNTGELFF
>NA|TRBJ1-2|TRBV18|NA
TGTGCCAGCTCACCGCAGGGAGGGGCAGATGGCTACACCTTC
CASSPQGGADGYTF
>NA|TRBJ2-6|TRBV2|NA
TGTGCCAGCAGTGAGAGAGGGTGGGGACTCTCTGGGGCCAACGTCCTGACTTTC
CASSERGWGLSGANVLTF
>NA|TRBJ1-1|TRBV9|NA
TGTGCCAGCAGCGTAGGGCAGGCGAACACTGAAGCTTTCTTT
CASSVGQANTEAFF
>NA|TRBJ1-2|TRBV4-1|TRBD1
TGCGCCAGCAGCCAAGATTCCGGGACAGGGGATGGCTACACCTTC
CASSQDSGTGDGYTF
>NA|TRBJ1-2|TRBV7-9|NA
TGTGCCAGCAGCTTATCACCGGGGGATGGCTACACCTTC
CASSLSPGDGYTF